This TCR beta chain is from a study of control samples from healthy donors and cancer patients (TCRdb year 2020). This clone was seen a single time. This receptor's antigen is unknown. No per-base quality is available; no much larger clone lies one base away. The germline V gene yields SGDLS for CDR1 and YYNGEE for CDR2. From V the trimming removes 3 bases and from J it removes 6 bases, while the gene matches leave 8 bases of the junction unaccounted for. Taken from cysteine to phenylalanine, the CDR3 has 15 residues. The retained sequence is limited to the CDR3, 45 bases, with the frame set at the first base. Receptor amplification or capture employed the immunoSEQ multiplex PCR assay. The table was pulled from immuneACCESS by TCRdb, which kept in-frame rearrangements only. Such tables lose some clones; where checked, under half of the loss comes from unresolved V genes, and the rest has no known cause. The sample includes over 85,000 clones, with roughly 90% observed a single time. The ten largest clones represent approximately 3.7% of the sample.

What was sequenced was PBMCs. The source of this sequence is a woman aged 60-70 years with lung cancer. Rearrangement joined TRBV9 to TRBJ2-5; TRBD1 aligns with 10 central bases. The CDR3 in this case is CASSGDRGLGKTQYF. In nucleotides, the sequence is TGTGCCAGCAGCGGAGACAGGGGGCTCGGTAAGACCCAGTACTTC.